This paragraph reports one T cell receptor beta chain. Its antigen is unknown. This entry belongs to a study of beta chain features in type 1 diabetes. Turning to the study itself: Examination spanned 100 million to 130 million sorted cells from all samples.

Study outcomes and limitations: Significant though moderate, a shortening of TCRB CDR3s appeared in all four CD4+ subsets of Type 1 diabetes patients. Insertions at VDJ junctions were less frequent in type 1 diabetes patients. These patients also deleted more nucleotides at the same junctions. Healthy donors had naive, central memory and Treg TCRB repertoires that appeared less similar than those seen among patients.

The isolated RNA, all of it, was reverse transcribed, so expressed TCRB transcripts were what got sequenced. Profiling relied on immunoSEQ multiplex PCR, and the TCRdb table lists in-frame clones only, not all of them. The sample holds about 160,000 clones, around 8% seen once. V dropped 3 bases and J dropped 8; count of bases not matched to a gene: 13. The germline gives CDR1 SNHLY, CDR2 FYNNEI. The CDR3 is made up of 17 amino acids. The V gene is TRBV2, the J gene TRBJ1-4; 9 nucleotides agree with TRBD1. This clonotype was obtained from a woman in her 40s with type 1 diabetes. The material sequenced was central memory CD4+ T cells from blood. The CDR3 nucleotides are TGTGCCAGCAGTGAGCGGCTCTGGACAGGGGTGGGAGAAAAACTGTTTTTT. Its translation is CASSERLWTGVGEKLFF. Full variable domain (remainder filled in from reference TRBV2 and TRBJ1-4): EPEVTQTPSHQVTQMGQEVILRCVPISNHLYFYWYRQILGQKVEFLVSFYNNEISEKSEIFDDQFSVERPDGSNFTLKIRSTKLEDSAMYFCASSERLWTGVGEKLFFGSGTQLSVL.